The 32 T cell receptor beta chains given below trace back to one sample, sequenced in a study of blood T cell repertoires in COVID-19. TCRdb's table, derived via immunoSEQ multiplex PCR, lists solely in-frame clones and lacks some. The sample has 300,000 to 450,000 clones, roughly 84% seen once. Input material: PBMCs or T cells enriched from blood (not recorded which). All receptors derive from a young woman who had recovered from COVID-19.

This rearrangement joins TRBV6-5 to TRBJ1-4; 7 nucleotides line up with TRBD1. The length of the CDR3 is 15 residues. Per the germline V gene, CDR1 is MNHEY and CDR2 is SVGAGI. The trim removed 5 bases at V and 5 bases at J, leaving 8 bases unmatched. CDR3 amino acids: CASSPGRGLNEKLFF. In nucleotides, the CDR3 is TGTGCCAGCAGTCCAGGCAGGGGGTTGAATGAAAAACTGTTTTTT.

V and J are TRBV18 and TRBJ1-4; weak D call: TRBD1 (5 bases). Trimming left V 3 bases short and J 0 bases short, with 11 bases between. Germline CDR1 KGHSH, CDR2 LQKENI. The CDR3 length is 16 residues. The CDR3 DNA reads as TGTGCCAGCTCACCGGGGCTAGGTTCAACTAATGAAAAACTGTTTTTT. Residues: CASSPGLGSTNEKLFF.

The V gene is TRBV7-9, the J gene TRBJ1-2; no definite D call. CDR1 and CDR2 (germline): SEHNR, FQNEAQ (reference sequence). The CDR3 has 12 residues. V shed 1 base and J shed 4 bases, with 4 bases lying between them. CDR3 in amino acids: CASSLEAYGYTF. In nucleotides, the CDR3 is TGTGCCAGCAGCTTAGAAGCCTATGGCTACACCTTC.

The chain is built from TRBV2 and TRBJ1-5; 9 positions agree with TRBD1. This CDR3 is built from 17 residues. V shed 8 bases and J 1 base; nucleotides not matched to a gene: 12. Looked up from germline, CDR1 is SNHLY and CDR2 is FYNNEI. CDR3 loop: CASREWGQGPSNQPQHF. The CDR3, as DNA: TGTGCCAGCCGCGAATGGGGACAGGGACCCAGCAATCAGCCCCAGCATTTT.

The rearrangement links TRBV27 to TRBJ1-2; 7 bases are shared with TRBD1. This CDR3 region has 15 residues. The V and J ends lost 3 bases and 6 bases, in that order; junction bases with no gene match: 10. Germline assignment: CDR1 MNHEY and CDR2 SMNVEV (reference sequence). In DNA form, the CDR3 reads TGTGCCAGCAGTTTTTGGGAAGGGGGCAAGGATGGCTACACCTTC. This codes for CASSFWEGGKDGYTF.

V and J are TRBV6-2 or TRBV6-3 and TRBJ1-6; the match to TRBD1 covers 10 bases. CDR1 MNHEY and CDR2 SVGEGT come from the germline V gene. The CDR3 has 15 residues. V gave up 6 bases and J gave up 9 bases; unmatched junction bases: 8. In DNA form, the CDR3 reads TGTGCCAGCAGCCGCGGACAGGGGGAAGGTTCACCCCTCCACTTT. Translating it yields CASSRGQGEGSPLHF.

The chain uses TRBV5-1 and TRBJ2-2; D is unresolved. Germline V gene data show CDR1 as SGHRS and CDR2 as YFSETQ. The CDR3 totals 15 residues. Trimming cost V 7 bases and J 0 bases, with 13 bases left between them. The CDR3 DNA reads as TGCGCCAGCGTCTTAGGCAGCGCGAACACCGGGGAGCTGTTTTTT. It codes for CASVLGSANTGELFF.

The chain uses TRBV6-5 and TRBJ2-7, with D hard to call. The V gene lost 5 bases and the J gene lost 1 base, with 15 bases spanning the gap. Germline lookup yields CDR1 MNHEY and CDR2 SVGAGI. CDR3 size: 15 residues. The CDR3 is CASSHEYDKSYEQYF. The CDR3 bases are TGTGCCAGCAGTCATGAGTATGACAAATCCTACGAGCAGTACTTC.

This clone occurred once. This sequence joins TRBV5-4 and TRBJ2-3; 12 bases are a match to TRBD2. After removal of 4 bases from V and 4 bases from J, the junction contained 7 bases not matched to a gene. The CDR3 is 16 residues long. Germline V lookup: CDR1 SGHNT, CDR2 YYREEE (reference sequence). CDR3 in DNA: TGTGCCAGCAGCGCGAGGACTAGCGGGAAGGCAGATACGCAGTATTTT. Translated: CASSARTSGKADTQYF.

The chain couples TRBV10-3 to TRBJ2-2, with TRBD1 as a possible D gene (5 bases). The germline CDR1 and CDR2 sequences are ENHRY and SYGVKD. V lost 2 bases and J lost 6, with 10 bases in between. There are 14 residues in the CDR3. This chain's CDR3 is CAISEVGPAGELFF. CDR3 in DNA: TGTGCCATCAGTGAGGTGGGGCCCGCCGGGGAGCTGTTTTTT.

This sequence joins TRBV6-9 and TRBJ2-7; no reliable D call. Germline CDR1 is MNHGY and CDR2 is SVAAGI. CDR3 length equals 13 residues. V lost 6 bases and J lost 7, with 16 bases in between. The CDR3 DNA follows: TGTGCCAGCAGCCCTCGGCCGATGGAGGAGCAGTACTTC. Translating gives CASSPRPMEEQYF.

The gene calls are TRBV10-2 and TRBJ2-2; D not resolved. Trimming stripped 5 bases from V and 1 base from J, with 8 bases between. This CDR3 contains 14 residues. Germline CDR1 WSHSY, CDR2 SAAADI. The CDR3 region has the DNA TGCGCCAGCAGTCTGGAGTGGAACACCGGGGAGCTGTTTTTT. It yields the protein CASSLEWNTGELFF.

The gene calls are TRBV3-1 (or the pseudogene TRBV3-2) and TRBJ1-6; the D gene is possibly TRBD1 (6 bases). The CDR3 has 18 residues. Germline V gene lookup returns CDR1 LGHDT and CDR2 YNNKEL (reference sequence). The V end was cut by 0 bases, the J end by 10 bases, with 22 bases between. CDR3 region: CASSQEVTGGFWGSPLHF. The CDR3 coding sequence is TGTGCCAGCAGCCAAGAAGTGACAGGCGGTTTCTGGGGATCACCCCTCCACTTT.

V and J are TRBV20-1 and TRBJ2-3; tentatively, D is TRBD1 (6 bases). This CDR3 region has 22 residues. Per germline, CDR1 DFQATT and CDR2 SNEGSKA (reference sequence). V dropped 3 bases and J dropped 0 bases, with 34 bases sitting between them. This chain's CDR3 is CSASGLPWDTAFIPISTDTQYF. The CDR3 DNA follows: TGCAGTGCTAGTGGTCTACCGTGGGACACGGCGTTTATCCCTATTAGCACAGATACGCAGTATTTT.

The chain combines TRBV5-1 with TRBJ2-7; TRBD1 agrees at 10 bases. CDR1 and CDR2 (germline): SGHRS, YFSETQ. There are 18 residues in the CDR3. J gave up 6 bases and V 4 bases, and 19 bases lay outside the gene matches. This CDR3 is CASSKRVGTGVLSSEQYF. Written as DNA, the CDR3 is TGCGCCAGCAGCAAACGGGTCGGGACAGGGGTGTTATCTAGCGAGCAGTACTTC.

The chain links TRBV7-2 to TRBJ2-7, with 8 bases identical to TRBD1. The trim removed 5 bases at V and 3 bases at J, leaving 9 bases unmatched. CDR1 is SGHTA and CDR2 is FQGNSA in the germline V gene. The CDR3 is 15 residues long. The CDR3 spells CASSLSTGVLYEQYF. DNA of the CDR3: TGTGCCAGCAGCCTCTCGACAGGGGTCCTCTACGAGCAGTACTTC.

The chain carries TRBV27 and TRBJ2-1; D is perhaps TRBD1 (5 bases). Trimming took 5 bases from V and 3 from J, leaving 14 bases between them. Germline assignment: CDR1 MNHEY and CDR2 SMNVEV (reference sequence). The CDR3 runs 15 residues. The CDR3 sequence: CASSIRQHIYNEQFF. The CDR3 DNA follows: TGTGCCAGCAGTATCCGACAGCATATCTACAATGAGCAGTTCTTC.

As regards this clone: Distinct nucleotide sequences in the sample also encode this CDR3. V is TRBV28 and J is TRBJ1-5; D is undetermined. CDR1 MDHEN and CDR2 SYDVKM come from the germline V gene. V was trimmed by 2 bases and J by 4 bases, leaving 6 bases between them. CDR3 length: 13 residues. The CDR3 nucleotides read TGTGCCAGCAGTTTACTCGGGAATCAGCCCCAGCATTTT. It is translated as CASSLLGNQPQHF.

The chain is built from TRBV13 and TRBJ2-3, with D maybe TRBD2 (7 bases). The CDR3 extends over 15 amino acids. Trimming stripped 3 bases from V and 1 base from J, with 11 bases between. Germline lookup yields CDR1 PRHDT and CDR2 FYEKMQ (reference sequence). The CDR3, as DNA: TGTGCCAGCAGCTTCCGGGGGGCTCGCACAGATACGCAGTATTTT. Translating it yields CASSFRGARTDTQYF.

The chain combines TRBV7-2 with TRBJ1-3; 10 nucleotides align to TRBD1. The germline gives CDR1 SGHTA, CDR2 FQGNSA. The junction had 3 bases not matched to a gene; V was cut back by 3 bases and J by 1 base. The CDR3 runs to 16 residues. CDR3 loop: CASSFGTGASGNTIYF. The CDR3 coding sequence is TGTGCCAGCAGCTTCGGGACAGGGGCTTCTGGAAACACCATATATTTT.

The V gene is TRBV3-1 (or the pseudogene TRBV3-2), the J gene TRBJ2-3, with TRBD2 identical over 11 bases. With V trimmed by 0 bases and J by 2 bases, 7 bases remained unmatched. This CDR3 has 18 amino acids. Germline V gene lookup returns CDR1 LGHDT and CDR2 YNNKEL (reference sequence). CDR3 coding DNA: TGTGCCAGCAGCCAAGATCGTCCTAGCGGGGGGTACACAGATACGCAGTATTTT. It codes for CASSQDRPSGGYTDTQYF.

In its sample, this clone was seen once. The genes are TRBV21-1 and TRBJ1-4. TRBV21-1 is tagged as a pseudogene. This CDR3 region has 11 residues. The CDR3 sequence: CASSSREKLFF. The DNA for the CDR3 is TGTGCCAGCAGCTCTAGAGAAAAACTGTTTTTT.

CDR3 protein: CASSLEGVRNSPLHF. In DNA, the CDR3 is TGTGCCAGCAGCTTGGAAGGAGTTAGGAATTCACCCCTCCACTTT. The chain couples TRBV5-4 to TRBJ1-6; no clear D gene. The V gene lost 0 bases and the J gene lost 7 bases, with 11 bases spanning the gap. This CDR3 contains 15 residues. Germline-derived CDR1 and CDR2 are SGHNT and YYREEE (reference sequence).

This CDR3 reads CASKGQGRTGELFF. The CDR3 bases are TGTGCCAGCAAAGGACAGGGGAGAACCGGGGAGCTGTTTTTT. The rearrangement uses TRBV3-1 (or the pseudogene TRBV3-2) and TRBJ2-2; TRBD1 agrees at 9 bases. Per germline, CDR1 LGHDT and CDR2 YNNKEL (reference sequence). This CDR3 is 14 amino acids long. V lost 7 bases, J lost 5 bases, and 5 bases stayed unmatched.

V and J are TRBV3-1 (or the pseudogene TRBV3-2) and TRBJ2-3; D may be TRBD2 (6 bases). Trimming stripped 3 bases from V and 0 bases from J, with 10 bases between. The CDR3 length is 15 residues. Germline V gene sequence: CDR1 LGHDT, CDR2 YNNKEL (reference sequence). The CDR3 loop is CASSHRDLSTDTQYF. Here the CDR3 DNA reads TGTGCCAGCAGCCACAGGGACTTGAGCACAGATACGCAGTATTTT.

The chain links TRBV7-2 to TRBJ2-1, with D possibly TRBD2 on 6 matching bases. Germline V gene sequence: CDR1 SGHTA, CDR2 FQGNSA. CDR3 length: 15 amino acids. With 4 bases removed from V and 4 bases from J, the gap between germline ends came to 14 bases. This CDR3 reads CASSSRRGGYNEQFF. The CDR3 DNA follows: TGTGCCAGCAGCTCCCGGAGGGGCGGATACAATGAGCAGTTCTTC. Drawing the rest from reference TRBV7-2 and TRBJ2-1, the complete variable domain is GAGVSQSPSNKVTEKGKDVELRCDPISGHTALYWYRQSLGQGLEFLIYFQGNSAPDKSGLPSDRFSAERTGGSVSTLTIQRTQQEDSAVYLCASSSRRGGYNEQFFGPGTRLTVL.

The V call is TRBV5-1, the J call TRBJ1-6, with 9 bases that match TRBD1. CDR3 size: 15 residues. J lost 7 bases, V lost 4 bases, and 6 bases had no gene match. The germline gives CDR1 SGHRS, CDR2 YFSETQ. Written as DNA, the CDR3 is TGCGCCAGCAGCGGCCGGACAGGGGAGAATTCACCCCTCCACTTT. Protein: CASSGRTGENSPLHF.

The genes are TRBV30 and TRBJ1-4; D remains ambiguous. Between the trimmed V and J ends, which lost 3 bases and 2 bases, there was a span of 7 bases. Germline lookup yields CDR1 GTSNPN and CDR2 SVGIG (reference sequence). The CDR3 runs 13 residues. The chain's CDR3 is CAWRSVTNEKLFF. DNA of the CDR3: TGTGCCTGGAGGTCGGTTACTAATGAAAAACTGTTTTTT.

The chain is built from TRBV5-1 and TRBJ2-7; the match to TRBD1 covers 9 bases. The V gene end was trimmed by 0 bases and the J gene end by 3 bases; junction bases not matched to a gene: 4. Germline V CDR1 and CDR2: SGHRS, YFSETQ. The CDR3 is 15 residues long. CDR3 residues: CASSLGTGAYYEQYF. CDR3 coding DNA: TGCGCCAGCAGCTTGGGGACAGGGGCATACTACGAGCAGTACTTC.

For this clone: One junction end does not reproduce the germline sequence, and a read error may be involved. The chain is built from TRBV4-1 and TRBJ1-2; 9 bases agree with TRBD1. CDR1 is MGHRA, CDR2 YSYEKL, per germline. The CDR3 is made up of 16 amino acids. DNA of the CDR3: TGCGCCAGCAGCCAAACGGGACAGGGTTTTAACTACGGCTACACCTTC. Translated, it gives CASSQTGQGFNYGYTF.

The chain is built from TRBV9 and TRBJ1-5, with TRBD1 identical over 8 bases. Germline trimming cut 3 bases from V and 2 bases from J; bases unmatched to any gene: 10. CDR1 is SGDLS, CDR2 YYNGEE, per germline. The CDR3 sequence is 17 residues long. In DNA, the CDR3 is TGTGCCAGCAGCGCCGGGACAGGCCCGGCTGGCAATCAGCCCCAGCATTTT. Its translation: CASSAGTGPAGNQPQHF.

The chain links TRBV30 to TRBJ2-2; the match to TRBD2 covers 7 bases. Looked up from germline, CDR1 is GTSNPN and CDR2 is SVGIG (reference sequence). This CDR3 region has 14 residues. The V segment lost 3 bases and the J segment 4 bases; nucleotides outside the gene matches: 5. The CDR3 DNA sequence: TGTGCCTGGAGACGAGCGGGGAGCACCGGGGAGCTGTTTTTT. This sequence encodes CAWRRAGSTGELFF.